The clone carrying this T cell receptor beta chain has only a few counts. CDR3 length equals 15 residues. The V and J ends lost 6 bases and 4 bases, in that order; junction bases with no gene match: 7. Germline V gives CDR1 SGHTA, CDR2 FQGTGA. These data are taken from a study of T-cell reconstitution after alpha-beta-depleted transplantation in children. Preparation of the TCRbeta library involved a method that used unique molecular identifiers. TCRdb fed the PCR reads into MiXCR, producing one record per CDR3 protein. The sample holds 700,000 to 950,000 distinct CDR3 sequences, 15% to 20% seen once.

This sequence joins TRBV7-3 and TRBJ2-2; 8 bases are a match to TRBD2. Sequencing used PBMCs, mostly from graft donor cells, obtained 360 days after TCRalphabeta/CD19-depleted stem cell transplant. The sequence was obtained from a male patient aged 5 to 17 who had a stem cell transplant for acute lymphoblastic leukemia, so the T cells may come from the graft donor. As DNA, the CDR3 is TGTGCCAGCAGGATAGCGGGGCCCACCACCGGGGAGCTGTTTTTT. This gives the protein CASRIAGPTTGELFF.